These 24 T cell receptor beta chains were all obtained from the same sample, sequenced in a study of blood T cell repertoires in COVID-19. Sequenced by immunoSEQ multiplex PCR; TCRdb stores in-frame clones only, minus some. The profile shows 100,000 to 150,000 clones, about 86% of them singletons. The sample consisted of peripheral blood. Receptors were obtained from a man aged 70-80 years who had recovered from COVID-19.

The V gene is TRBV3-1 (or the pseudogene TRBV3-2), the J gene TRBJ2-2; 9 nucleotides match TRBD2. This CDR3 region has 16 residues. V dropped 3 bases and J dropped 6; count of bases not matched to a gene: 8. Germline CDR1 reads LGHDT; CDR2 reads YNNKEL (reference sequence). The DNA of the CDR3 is TGTGCCAGCAGCCAGCGGGCGGGGGGGCAGGCCGGGGAGCTGTTTTTT. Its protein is CASSQRAGGQAGELFF.

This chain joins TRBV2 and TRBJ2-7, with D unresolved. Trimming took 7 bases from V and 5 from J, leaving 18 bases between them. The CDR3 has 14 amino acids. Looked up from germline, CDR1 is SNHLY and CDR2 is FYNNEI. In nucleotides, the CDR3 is TGTGCCAGCACCCTGGTCGGGTACGGTAACGAGCAGTACTTC. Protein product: CASTLVGYGNEQYF.

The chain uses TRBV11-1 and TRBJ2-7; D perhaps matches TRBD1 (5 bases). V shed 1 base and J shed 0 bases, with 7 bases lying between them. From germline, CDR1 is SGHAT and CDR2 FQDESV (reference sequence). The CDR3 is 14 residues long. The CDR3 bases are TGTGCCAGCAGCTTAGGGGGCGACTCCTACGAGCAGTACTTC. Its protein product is CASSLGGDSYEQYF.

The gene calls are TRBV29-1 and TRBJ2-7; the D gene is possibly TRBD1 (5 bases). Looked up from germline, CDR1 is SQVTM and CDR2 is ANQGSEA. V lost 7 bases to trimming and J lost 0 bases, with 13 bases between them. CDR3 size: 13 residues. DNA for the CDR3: TGCAGCGCCCGACAGAAGCTCTCCTACGAGCAGTACTTC. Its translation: CSARQKLSYEQYF.

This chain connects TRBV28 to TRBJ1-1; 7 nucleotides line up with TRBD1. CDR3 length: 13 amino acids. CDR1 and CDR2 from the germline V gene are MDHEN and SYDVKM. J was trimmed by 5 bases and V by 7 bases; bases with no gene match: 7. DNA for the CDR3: TGTGCCAGCACCCCGGGACAGAAAACTGAAGCTTTCTTT. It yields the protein CASTPGQKTEAFF. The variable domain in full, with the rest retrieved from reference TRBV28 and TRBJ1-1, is DVKVTQSSRYLVKRTGEKVFLECVQDMDHENMFWYRQDPGLGLRLIYFSYDVKMKEKGDIPEGYSVSREKKERFSLILESASTNQTSMYLCASTPGQKTEAFFGQGTRLTVV.

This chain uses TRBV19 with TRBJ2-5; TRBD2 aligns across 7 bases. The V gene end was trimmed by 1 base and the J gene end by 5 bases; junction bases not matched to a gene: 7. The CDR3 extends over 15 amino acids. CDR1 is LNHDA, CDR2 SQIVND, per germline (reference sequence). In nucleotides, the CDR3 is TGTGCCAGTAGTATAGTTGGCGGGAGAGGGGAGACCCAGTACTTC. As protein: CASSIVGGRGETQYF.

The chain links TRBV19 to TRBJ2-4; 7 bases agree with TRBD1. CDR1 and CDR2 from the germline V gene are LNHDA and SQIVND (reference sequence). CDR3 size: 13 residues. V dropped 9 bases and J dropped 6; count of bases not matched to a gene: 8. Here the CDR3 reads CASGTVGRNIQYF. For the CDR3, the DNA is TGTGCCAGCGGGACAGTCGGTAGAAACATTCAGTACTTC. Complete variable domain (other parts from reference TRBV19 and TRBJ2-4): DGGITQSPKYLFRKEGQNVTLSCEQNLNHDAMYWYRQDPGQGLRLIYYSQIVNDFQKGDIAEGYSVSREKKESFPLTVTSAQKNPTAFYLCASGTVGRNIQYFGAGTRLSVL.

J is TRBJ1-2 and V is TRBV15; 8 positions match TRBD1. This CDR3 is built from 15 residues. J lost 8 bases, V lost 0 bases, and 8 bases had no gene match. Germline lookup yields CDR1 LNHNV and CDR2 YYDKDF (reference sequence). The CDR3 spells CATSRDYEDRDGYTF. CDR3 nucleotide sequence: TGTGCCACCAGCAGAGATTATGAGGACAGGGACGGCTACACCTTC.

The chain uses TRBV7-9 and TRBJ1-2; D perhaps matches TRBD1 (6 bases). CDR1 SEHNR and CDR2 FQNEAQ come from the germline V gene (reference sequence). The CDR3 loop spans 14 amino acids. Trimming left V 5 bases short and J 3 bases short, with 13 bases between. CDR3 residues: CASSPQWTDYGYTF. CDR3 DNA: TGTGCCAGCAGCCCACAATGGACAGACTATGGCTACACCTTC.

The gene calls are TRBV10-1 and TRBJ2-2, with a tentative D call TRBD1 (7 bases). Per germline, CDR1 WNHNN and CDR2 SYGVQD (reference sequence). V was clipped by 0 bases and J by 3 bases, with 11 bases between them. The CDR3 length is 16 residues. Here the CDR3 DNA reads TGCGCCAGCAGTGAGTCGGGCAGGGGGGACACCGGGGAGCTGTTTTTT. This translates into CASSESGRGDTGELFF.

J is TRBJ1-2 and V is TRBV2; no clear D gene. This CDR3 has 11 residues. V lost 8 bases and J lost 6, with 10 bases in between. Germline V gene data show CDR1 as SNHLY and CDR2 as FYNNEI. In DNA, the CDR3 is TGTGCCAGCTACGGGTATAATGGCTACACCTTC. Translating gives CASYGYNGYTF.

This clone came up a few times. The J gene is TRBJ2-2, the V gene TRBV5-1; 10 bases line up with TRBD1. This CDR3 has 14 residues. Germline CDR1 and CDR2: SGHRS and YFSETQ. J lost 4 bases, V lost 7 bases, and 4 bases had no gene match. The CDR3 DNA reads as TGCGCCAGCGCCGGACAGGGGGTCACCGGGGAGCTGTTTTTT. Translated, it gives CASAGQGVTGELFF.

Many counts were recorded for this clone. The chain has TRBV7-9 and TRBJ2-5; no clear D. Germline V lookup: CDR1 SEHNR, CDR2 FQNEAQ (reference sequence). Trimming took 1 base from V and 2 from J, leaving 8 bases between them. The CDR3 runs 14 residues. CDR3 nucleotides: TGTGCCAGCAGCTTAGTCCGAGATCAAGAGACCCAGTACTTC. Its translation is CASSLVRDQETQYF.

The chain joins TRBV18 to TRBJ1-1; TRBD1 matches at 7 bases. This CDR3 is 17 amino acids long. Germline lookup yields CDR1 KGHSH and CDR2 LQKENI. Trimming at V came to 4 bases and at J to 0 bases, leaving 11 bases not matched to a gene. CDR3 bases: TGTGCCAGCTCACAATTCCAGGGGGAAGGTTTGAACACTGAAGCTTTCTTT. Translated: CASSQFQGEGLNTEAFF.

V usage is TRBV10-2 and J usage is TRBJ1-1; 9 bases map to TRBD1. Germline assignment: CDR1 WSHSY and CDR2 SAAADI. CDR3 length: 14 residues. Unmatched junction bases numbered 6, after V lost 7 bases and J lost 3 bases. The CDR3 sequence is CASTLTGGDTEAFF. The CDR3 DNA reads TGCGCCAGCACCCTGACAGGGGGGGACACTGAAGCTTTCTTT.

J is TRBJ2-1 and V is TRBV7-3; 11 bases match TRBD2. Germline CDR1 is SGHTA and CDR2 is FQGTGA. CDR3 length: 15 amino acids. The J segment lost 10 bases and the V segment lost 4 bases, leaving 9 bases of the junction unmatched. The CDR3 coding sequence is TGTGCCAGCAGCTCCAGACTAGCGGGAAAGACAGAGCAGTTCTTC. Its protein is CASSSRLAGKTEQFF.

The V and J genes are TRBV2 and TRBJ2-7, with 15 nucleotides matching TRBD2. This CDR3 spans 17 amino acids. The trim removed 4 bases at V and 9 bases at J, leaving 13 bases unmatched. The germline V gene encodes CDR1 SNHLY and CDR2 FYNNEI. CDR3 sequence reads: CASSAGLAGGRALGQYF. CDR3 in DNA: TGTGCCAGCAGTGCGGGACTAGCGGGGGGTCGTGCGTTGGGGCAGTACTTC.

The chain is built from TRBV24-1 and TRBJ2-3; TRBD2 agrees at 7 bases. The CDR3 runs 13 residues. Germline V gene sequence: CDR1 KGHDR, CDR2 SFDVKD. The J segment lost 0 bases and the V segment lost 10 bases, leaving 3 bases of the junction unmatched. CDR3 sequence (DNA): TGTGCCACGCGGGGGTCCAGCACAGATACGCAGTATTTT. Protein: CATRGSSTDTQYF.

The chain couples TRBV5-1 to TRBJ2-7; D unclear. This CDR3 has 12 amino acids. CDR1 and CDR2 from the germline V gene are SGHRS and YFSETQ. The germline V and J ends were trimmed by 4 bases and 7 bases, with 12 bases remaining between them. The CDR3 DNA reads TGCGCCAGCAGCCCCTGGCGGAATGAGCAGTACTTC. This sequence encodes CASSPWRNEQYF.

DNA for the CDR3: TGTGCCAGCAGTGAGGGGGGACTGGCTCTCTATGGCTACACCTTC. This translates into CASSEGGLALYGYTF. The rearrangement links TRBV6-1 to TRBJ1-2; the D gene is possibly TRBD1 (5 bases). The V and J ends lost 3 bases and 4 bases respectively, with 15 bases between them. Germline V gene data show CDR1 as MNHNS and CDR2 as SASEGT. This CDR3 is 15 amino acids long.

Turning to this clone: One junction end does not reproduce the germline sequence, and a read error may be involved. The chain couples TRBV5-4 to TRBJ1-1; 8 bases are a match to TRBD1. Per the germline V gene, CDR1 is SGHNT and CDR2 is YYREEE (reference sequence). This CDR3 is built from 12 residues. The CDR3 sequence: CASSEDRVPGLF. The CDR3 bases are TGTGCCAGCAGCGAGGACAGGGTCCCTGGTCTCTTT. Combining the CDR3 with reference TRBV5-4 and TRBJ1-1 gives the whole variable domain ETGVTQSPTHLIKTRGQQVTLRCSSQSGHNTVSWYQQALGQGPQFIFQYYREEENGRGNFPPRFSGLQFPNYSSELNVNALELDDSALYLCASSEDRVPGLFGQGTRLTVV.

CDR3 sequence (DNA): TGCGCCAGCAGCCAGCGGGGGGTCTCGAACACCGGGGAGCTGTTTTTT. Protein: CASSQRGVSNTGELFF. The chain carries TRBV4-1 and TRBJ2-2, with 8 bases lining up with TRBD2. This CDR3 contains 16 residues. Germline V gene data show CDR1 as MGHRA and CDR2 as YSYEKL. With 3 bases clipped from V and 0 bases from J, the junction kept 3 bases outside the gene matches.

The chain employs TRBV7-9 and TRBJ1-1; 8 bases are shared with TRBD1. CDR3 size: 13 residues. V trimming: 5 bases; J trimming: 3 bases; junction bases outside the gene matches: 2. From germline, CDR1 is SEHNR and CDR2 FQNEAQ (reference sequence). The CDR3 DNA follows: TGTGCCAGCAGCGGACAGGGCGACACTGAAGCTTTCTTT. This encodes CASSGQGDTEAFF.

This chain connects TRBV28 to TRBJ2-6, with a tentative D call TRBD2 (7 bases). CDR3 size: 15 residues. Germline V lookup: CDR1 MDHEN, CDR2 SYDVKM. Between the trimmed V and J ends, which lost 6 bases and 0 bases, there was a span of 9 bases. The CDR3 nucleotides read TGTGCCAGCAGAGGGGGGGACTCTGGGGCCAACGTCCTGACTTTC. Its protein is CASRGGDSGANVLTF.